This entry lists 8 T cell receptor beta chains sequenced from one sample in a study of neurological immune-mediated disorders. TCRdb recomputed calls from the 5' RACE reads with MiXCR, one row per CDR3 protein. The data contain tens of thousands of distinct CDR3 sequences, 10% of them seen just once; the ten biggest clones take up about 1.7%. Sequencing was done on a sample of PBMCs. The receptors were gathered from a man aged 35 to 55 in good health.

This clonotype was counted at least ten times. J is TRBJ2-2 and V is TRBV7-2; D ambiguous. Germline loops: CDR1 SGHTA, CDR2 FQGNSA. The germline V and J ends were trimmed by 6 bases and 3 bases, with 11 bases remaining between them. The CDR3 totals 14 residues. CDR3 sequence reads: CASRLRMHTGELFF. The DNA of the CDR3 is TGTGCCAGCAGACTTAGAATGCACACCGGGGAGCTGTTTTTT.

Many counts were recorded for this clonotype. This rearrangement joins TRBV15 to TRBJ2-5; D gene ambiguous. The germline CDR1 and CDR2 sequences are LNHNV and YYDKDF (reference sequence). The V gene lost 3 bases and the J gene lost 3 bases, with 14 bases spanning the gap. The CDR3 has 15 amino acids. CDR3 nucleotides: TGTGCCACCAGCAGCGTGGGGATTTCGGAAGAGACCCAGTACTTC. Translating gives CATSSVGISEETQYF.

This clonotype was recorded at least ten times. This rearrangement joins TRBV20-1 to TRBJ1-2; unclear D gene. CDR1 is DFQATT and CDR2 is SNEGSKA in the germline V gene (reference sequence). This CDR3 has 14 amino acids. CDR3 coding DNA: TGCAGCCTGACCGGTGGAACAGCTAACTATGGCTACACCTTC. As protein: CSLTGGTANYGYTF.

The chain has TRBV6-5 and TRBJ2-1; D not certain. The CDR3 runs 12 residues. Trimming pared 8 bases from V and 3 bases from J, leaving 8 bases between. Germline-derived CDR1 and CDR2 are MNHEY and SVGAGI. The CDR3 spells CASLSFYNEQFF. CDR3 DNA sequence: TGTGCCAGCCTTAGCTTCTACAATGAGCAGTTCTTC.

This clonotype has ten or more counts. This chain joins TRBV2 and TRBJ2-3; 10 bases match TRBD2. There are 15 residues in the CDR3. V trimming: 5 bases; J trimming: 5 bases; junction bases outside the gene matches: 7. Germline CDR1 and CDR2: SNHLY and FYNNEI. The DNA of the CDR3 is TGTGCCAGCAGTTTGGGGACTAGCGAGAGAGATACGCAGTATTTT. Translated, it gives CASSLGTSERDTQYF.

Only a few counts were recorded for this clonotype. The rearrangement joins TRBV5-6 to TRBJ1-2; tentatively, D is TRBD1 (5 bases). The V gene lost 1 base and the J gene lost 5 bases, with 12 bases spanning the gap. This CDR3 is built from 14 residues. CDR1 and CDR2 from the germline V gene are SGHDT and YYEEEE. DNA of the CDR3: TGTGCCAGCAGCTTGCATGAGACAGCTTATGGCTACACCTTC. Its translation: CASSLHETAYGYTF.

There are many counts of this clonotype. The chain couples TRBV6-5 to TRBJ2-7; 7 bases agree with TRBD1. From germline, CDR1 is MNHEY and CDR2 SVGAGI. The CDR3 totals 15 residues. The V and J ends lost 5 bases and 4 bases, in that order; junction bases with no gene match: 11. The CDR3 reads CASSPPDREKYEQYF. The CDR3, as DNA: TGTGCCAGCAGTCCGCCCGACAGGGAGAAATACGAGCAGTACTTC.

This clonotype came up many times. The chain joins TRBV3-1 to TRBJ2-5; D is unresolved. Trimming removed 8 bases at V and 5 bases at J, with 12 bases between. The CDR3 totals 12 residues. The germline gives CDR1 LGHDT, CDR2 YNNKEL (reference sequence). Here the CDR3 DNA reads TGTGCCAGCGGCCTCGTGATGGAGACCCAGTACTTC. Translation: CASGLVMETQYF.